This T cell receptor beta chain was recovered during a study of blood T cell repertoires in COVID-19. Background on the study: The study drew acute and convalescent COVID-19 samples from the United States, Italy and Spain.

Original analysis: Reference gene primer amplification in the assay estimated nucleated cell counts. TCRdb's copy holds only in-frame clones and misses some; the assay was immunoSEQ multiplex PCR. The V and J calls and clone size were taken over from that table, and D and trimming were inferred from the DNA. Seen here are approximately 200,000 clones, around 90% observed once, and the top ten hold about 2.3%. J was trimmed by 3 bases and V by 6 bases; bases with no gene match: 6. The CDR3 runs 13 residues. Germline V gene lookup returns CDR1 SGHRS and CDR2 YFSETQ. Across about 22 US areas, participants ranged in age from about 18 to 90 years.

This clonotype was sampled from a woman in her 30s who had recovered from COVID-19. Sequencing was performed on PBMCs or T cells enriched from blood (not recorded which). The V call is TRBV5-1, the J call TRBJ2-7; 7 positions agree with TRBD1. The CDR3 bases are TGCGCCAGCAATGAGGGGGCGGGCTACGAGCAGTACTTC. This gives the protein CASNEGAGYEQYF.